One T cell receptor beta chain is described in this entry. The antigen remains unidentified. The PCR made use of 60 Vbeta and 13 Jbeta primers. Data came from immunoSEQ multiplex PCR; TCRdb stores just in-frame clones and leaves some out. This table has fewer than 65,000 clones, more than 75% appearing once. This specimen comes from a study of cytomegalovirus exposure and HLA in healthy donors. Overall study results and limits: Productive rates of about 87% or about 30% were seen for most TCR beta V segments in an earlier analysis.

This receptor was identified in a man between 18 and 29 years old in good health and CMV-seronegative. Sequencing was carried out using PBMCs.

The CDR3 nucleotides read TGCAGCGCGAAACCCCCGGGACAGGGAAATGAAAAACTGTTTTTT. Its translation is CSAKPPGQGNEKLFF. The chain is built from TRBV29-1 and TRBJ1-4, with TRBD1 matching over 9 bases. Germline lookup yields CDR1 SQVTM and CDR2 ANQGSEA. J was trimmed by 5 bases and V by 7 bases; bases with no gene match: 11. This CDR3 contains 15 residues.